Each of the 29 T cell receptor beta chains below was sequenced from the same sample in a study of neurological immune-mediated disorders. TCRdb itself ran the 5' RACE reads through MiXCR, one entry per CDR3 protein. The data contain about 46,000 distinct CDR3 sequences, 1.9% of them seen just once; the ten biggest clones take up 2.2%. The sequencing input was PBMCs. Receptors were obtained from a woman aged 40 to 50 with multiple sclerosis.

This clonotype was detected ten times or more. The V gene is TRBV5-1, the J gene TRBJ2-3; no clear D. Trimming pared 7 bases from V and 2 bases from J, leaving 11 bases between. The CDR3 length is 13 residues. Germline V gene lookup returns CDR1 SGHRS and CDR2 YFSETQ. CDR3 sequence (DNA): TGCGCCAGCTCGGATACAGTCACAGATACGCAGTATTTT. As protein: CASSDTVTDTQYF.

This clonotype was found many times. This chain connects TRBV5-6 to TRBJ2-2; TRBD2 aligns across 10 bases. The V gene end was trimmed by 4 bases and the J gene end by 3 bases; junction bases not matched to a gene: 6. Germline CDR1 is SGHDT and CDR2 is YYEEEE. CDR3 length equals 16 residues. CDR3 protein: CASSRSGGAYTGELFF. CDR3 bases: TGTGCCAGCAGCCGAAGCGGGGGGGCCTACACCGGGGAGCTGTTTTTT. Based on the CDR3 plus reference TRBV5-6 and TRBJ2-2, the full variable domain is DAGVTQSPTHLIKTRGQQVTLRCSPKSGHDTVSWYQQALGQGPQFIFQYYEEEERQRGNFPDRFSGHQFPNYSSELNVNALLLGDSALYLCASSRSGGAYTGELFFGEGSRLTVL.

This clonotype has ten or more counts. This chain joins TRBV20-1 and TRBJ2-3, with D perhaps given as TRBD1 or TRBD2 (5 bases each). The CDR3 runs to 18 residues. Germline loops: CDR1 DFQATT, CDR2 SNEGSKA (reference sequence). V lost 0 bases and J lost 1, with 20 bases in between. The CDR3, as DNA: TGCAGTGCTAGAGAGATCAGGCCCGGGACCATGGGCACAGATACGCAGTATTTT. It is translated as CSAREIRPGTMGTDTQYF.

This clonotype was observed at least ten times. This chain joins TRBV20-1 and TRBJ1-2; perhaps TRBD1 as D (6 bases). V lost 1 base, J lost 2 bases, and 8 bases lay in between. The CDR3 extends over 13 amino acids. Germline V gene sequence: CDR1 DFQATT, CDR2 SNEGSKA (reference sequence). In DNA form, the CDR3 reads TGCAGTGCTAGAGTCGACAGGAACTATGGCTACACCTTC. As protein: CSARVDRNYGYTF.

This clonotype was found many times. The J gene is TRBJ1-1, the V gene TRBV18; maybe TRBD1 (6 bases). The germline V and J ends were trimmed by 3 bases and 6 bases, with 11 bases remaining between them. The CDR3 loop spans 13 amino acids. The V gene's germline CDR1 is KGHSH and CDR2 LQKENI. The CDR3 sequence is CASSPPDSPEAFF. The CDR3 DNA sequence: TGTGCCAGCTCACCCCCGGACAGCCCTGAAGCTTTCTTT.

This clonotype has a count of ten or more. This rearrangement joins TRBV5-1 to TRBJ2-5; unclear D gene. This CDR3 contains 14 residues. With 1 base removed from V and 0 bases from J, the gap between germline ends came to 7 bases. Germline CDR1 and CDR2: SGHRS and YFSETQ. CDR3 nucleotides: TGCGCCAGCAGCTTGATAGGGTACCAAGAGACCCAGTACTTC. Translating it yields CASSLIGYQETQYF.

This clonotype appeared many times. The gene calls are TRBV5-1 and TRBJ1-2, with D tentatively TRBD1 (5 bases). V lost 1 base, J lost 6 bases, and 10 bases lay in between. The CDR3 contains 13 residues. Germline V gene sequence: CDR1 SGHRS, CDR2 YFSETQ. DNA of the CDR3: TGCGCCAGCAGCTTGAGTGGGGCGGATGGCTACACCTTC. Protein: CASSLSGADGYTF.

This clonotype was detected ten times or more. The chain links TRBV9 to TRBJ1-1; D gene uncertain. V was trimmed by 0 bases and J by 3 bases, leaving 15 bases between them. The CDR3 totals 16 residues. Germline V gene data show CDR1 as SGDLS and CDR2 as YYNGEE. The CDR3 DNA follows: TGTGCCAGCAGCGTAGAAGGCAGGATGTTGGACACTGAAGCTTTCTTT. Its protein product is CASSVEGRMLDTEAFF.

Many counts were recorded for this clonotype. This chain uses TRBV5-1 with TRBJ2-3; D may be TRBD1 or TRBD2 (6 bases each). In germline, CDR1 is SGHRS, CDR2 YFSETQ. V was clipped by 6 bases and J by 4 bases, with 15 bases between them. This CDR3 region has 14 residues. The DNA for the CDR3 is TGCGCCAGCACTTCCGACGGGGGCCCAGATACGCAGTATTTT. As protein: CASTSDGGPDTQYF.

This clonotype was picked up many times. The rearrangement uses TRBV29-1 and TRBJ2-7, with unresolved D. Looked up from germline, CDR1 is SQVTM and CDR2 is ANQGSEA. The germline V and J ends were trimmed by 7 bases and 2 bases, with 12 bases remaining between them. The CDR3 runs 12 residues. This CDR3 reads CSAVGRPYEQYF. The CDR3 bases are TGCAGCGCCGTCGGTAGGCCCTACGAGCAGTACTTC.

This clonotype came up many times. The chain has TRBV6-6 and TRBJ1-2; D uncertain. Germline CDR1 is MNHNY and CDR2 is SVGAGI (reference sequence). The V end lost 0 bases, the J end lost 2 bases, and 7 bases lay between the germline ends. CDR3 size: 14 residues. The CDR3 spells CASSYSVGNYGYTF. The CDR3 bases are TGTGCCAGCAGTTACTCCGTCGGAAACTATGGCTACACCTTC.

This clonotype occurred many times. The J gene is TRBJ1-2, the V gene TRBV7-9; 7 positions match TRBD1. The V gene's germline CDR1 is SEHNR and CDR2 FQNEAQ (reference sequence). The CDR3 totals 12 residues. Losses at the gene ends were 10 bases for V and 0 bases for J; bases not matched to a gene: 2. In DNA, the CDR3 is TGTGCCACCCAGGGGGCTAACTATGGCTACACCTTC. It specifies CATQGANYGYTF.

This clonotype showed up many times. The J gene is TRBJ2-7, the V gene TRBV20-1; 8 positions match TRBD1. The CDR3 is 14 residues long. With V trimmed by 4 bases and J by 2 bases, 7 bases remained unmatched. Per germline, CDR1 DFQATT and CDR2 SNEGSKA (reference sequence). DNA of the CDR3: TGCAGTGCTACCCGGACAGGGTCGACCTACGAGCAGTACTTC. Translation: CSATRTGSTYEQYF.

The chain carries TRBV5-5 and TRBJ1-2; 8 bases agree with TRBD1. V trimming: 4 bases; J trimming: 1 base; junction bases outside the gene matches: 12. The CDR3 loop spans 17 amino acids. Germline CDR1 reads SGHKS; CDR2 reads YYEKEE (reference sequence). The CDR3 region is CASSDGQGESLNYGYTF. The CDR3 DNA sequence: TGTGCCAGCAGCGACGGACAGGGAGAAAGTCTTAACTATGGCTACACCTTC.

This clonotype was seen repeatedly, ten times or more. CDR3 DNA: TGTGCCAGCAGTGGGGACAGGGGTGCAGGTCAGCCCCAGCATTTT. This gives the protein CASSGDRGAGQPQHF. The chain links TRBV2 to TRBJ1-5; 10 bases line up with TRBD1. Germline V CDR1 and CDR2: SNHLY, FYNNEI. This CDR3 contains 15 residues. V trimming: 4 bases; J trimming: 6 bases; junction bases outside the gene matches: 6.

This clonotype was observed at least ten times. The J gene is TRBJ1-1, the V gene TRBV9, with D maybe TRBD1 (6 bases). V lost 0 bases to trimming and J lost 3 bases, with 6 bases between them. Germline-derived CDR1 and CDR2 are SGDLS and YYNGEE. The CDR3 extends over 13 amino acids. CDR3 amino acids: CASSVEGDTEAFF. The CDR3 DNA sequence: TGTGCCAGCAGCGTAGAGGGGGACACTGAAGCTTTCTTT.

Ten or more counts support this clonotype. This sequence joins TRBV15 and TRBJ2-1; no clear D gene. The ends were cut back, 3 bases at V and 6 bases at J, with 9 bases in the middle. The CDR3 extends over 13 amino acids. The germline V gene encodes CDR1 LNHNV and CDR2 YYDKDF (reference sequence). The CDR3 region is CATSSSPGNEQFF. In nucleotides, the CDR3 is TGTGCCACCAGCAGTTCCCCAGGCAATGAGCAGTTCTTC.

This clonotype has just a few counts. Mismatch with germline at one junction end may stem from a read error. The chain is built from TRBV30 and TRBJ1-1; no reliable D call. Germline V gene data show CDR1 as GTSNPN and CDR2 as SVGIG (reference sequence). The length of the CDR3 is 12 residues. CDR3 sequence reads: CAWSPPVGRLVF. The CDR3 DNA follows: TGTGCCTGGAGCCCCCCGGTCGGGAGGCTTGTCTTT.

The table lists this clonotype with many counts. The chain is built from TRBV4-2 and TRBJ2-2, with 10 bases lining up with TRBD2. The ends lost 0 bases at V and 2 bases at J; junction bases unmatched: 9. This CDR3 has 19 amino acids. CDR1 is LGHNA and CDR2 is YNFKEQ in the germline V gene. The CDR3 DNA sequence: TGTGCCAGCAGCCAAGACCGGCGGCTAGCGGGGGCAAACACCGGGGAGCTGTTTTTT. Protein: CASSQDRRLAGANTGELFF.

This clonotype was detected many times. The V gene is TRBV5-6, the J gene TRBJ2-1; TRBD2 agrees at 8 bases. The junction had 6 bases not matched to a gene; V was cut back by 3 bases and J by 10 bases. CDR1 and CDR2 (germline): SGHDT, YYEEEE. CDR3 length: 13 amino acids. DNA of the CDR3: TGTGCCAGCAGCTCCGCGGGGGGTCACGAGCAGTTCTTC. As protein: CASSSAGGHEQFF.

This clonotype has a count of ten or more. The V gene is TRBV20-1, the J gene TRBJ1-3; a possible D gene is TRBD1 (5 bases). Looked up from germline, CDR1 is DFQATT and CDR2 is SNEGSKA (reference sequence). This CDR3 has 15 amino acids. Trimming took off 3 bases at V and 0 bases at J, with 12 bases between the two ends. The DNA for the CDR3 is TGCAGTGCTAGGCGGGGACGGAGCTCTGGAAACACCATATATTTT. This encodes CSARRGRSSGNTIYF.

This clonotype showed up many times. This chain uses TRBV5-1 with TRBJ1-2; 7 bases align to TRBD1. Germline V gene sequence: CDR1 SGHRS, CDR2 YFSETQ. This CDR3 spans 13 amino acids. The V gene end was trimmed by 5 bases and the J gene end by 4 bases; junction bases not matched to a gene: 5. The CDR3 nucleotides read TGCGCCAGCAGTTGGGACAGCTCCTATGGCTACACCTTC. Amino acids: CASSWDSSYGYTF. Variable domain in full (rest from reference TRBV5-1 and TRBJ1-2): KAGVTQTPRYLIKTRGQQVTLSCSPISGHRSVSWYQQTPGQGLQFLFEYFSETQRNKGNFPGRFSGRQFSNSRSEMNVSTLELGDSALYLCASSWDSSYGYTFGSGTRLTVV.

The sample holds many counts of this clonotype. The chain combines TRBV20-1 with TRBJ2-2; TRBD1 or TRBD2 may be the D gene (6 bases each). Germline V CDR1 and CDR2: DFQATT, SNEGSKA (reference sequence). Trimming took off 6 bases at V and 5 bases at J, with 19 bases between the two ends. The CDR3 runs to 15 residues. DNA of the CDR3: TGCAGTGCGCGCCGGAGGGGGGCGCGGACCGGGGAGCTGTTTTTT. Its translation: CSARRRGARTGELFF.

Many counts were recorded for this clonotype. V and J are TRBV10-2 and TRBJ2-1; D is possibly TRBD1 or TRBD2 (5 bases each). Trimming pared 7 bases from V and 4 bases from J, leaving 14 bases between. Germline assignment: CDR1 WSHSY and CDR2 SAAADI. The CDR3 covers 14 residues. CDR3 DNA: TGCGCCAGCATCAAAGGGACGTCTTACAATGAGCAGTTCTTC. Translation: CASIKGTSYNEQFF.

This clonotype came up many times. The chain is built from TRBV5-1 and TRBJ2-3; D may be TRBD1 (7 bases). This CDR3 spans 14 amino acids. The V gene's germline CDR1 is SGHRS and CDR2 YFSETQ. Trimming took off 3 bases at V and 4 bases at J, with 12 bases between the two ends. The CDR3 DNA reads as TGCGCCAGCAGCTCCAGGGGGGCAGCAGATACGCAGTATTTT. This gives the protein CASSSRGAADTQYF.

This clonotype was seen repeatedly, ten times or more. The CDR3: CASSQAVRNQPQHF. The CDR3 DNA reads as TGTGCCAGCAGCCAAGCTGTCCGCAATCAGCCCCAGCATTTT. The chain is built from TRBV4-2 and TRBJ1-5; D remains ambiguous. This CDR3 has 14 amino acids. Trimming removed 1 base at V and 2 bases at J, with 6 bases between. Germline V gives CDR1 LGHNA, CDR2 YNFKEQ.

As for this clonotype: The DNA is omitted, as the CDR3 cannot be located on it reliably, and the CDR3 follows TCRdb's listing. The chain is built from TRBV20-1 and TRBJ1-5. In germline, CDR1 is DFQATT, CDR2 SNEGSKA (reference sequence). The CDR3 is 17 residues long, counting both termini. CDR3 in amino acids: CCASSRGERRSNQPQHF.

Ten or more counts support this clonotype. The J gene is TRBJ2-1, the V gene TRBV5-1; 8 bases fit TRBD2. This CDR3 is 15 amino acids long. Trimming cost V 2 bases and J 10 bases; bases outside gene matches: 11. In germline, CDR1 is SGHRS, CDR2 YFSETQ. The CDR3 sequence: CASSLRAGATGEQFF. The CDR3, as DNA: TGCGCCAGCAGCTTAAGAGCGGGGGCCACGGGGGAGCAGTTCTTC.

Many counts were recorded for this clonotype. This rearrangement joins TRBV20-1 to TRBJ2-3; 8 bases map to TRBD2. Per the germline V gene, CDR1 is DFQATT and CDR2 is SNEGSKA (reference sequence). V was clipped by 3 bases and J by 2 bases; unmatched bases: 4. The CDR3 totals 14 residues. The CDR3 DNA reads TGCAGTGCTAGGGCGGGGGGAACCACAGATACGCAGTATTTT. Translated, it gives CSARAGGTTDTQYF.